The rows below give T cell receptor beta chains drawn from one sample of a study of cytomegalovirus exposure and HLA in healthy donors. The method was immunoSEQ multiplex PCR; TCRdb's version includes in-frame clones alone and lacks a portion of them. Among 200,000 to 250,000 clones listed, around four fifths were seen once. The material sequenced was PBMCs. The receptor source for this set is a male donor in good health and CMV-seronegative. CDR3s include the opening cysteine and the closing phenylalanine or tryptophan. D genes are given only for firm matches. The size of a clone is reported for some rows only, either as once, few or many, or as a class for expanded clones.

v_gene	d_gene	j_gene	abundance	CDR3aa	CDR3nt
TRBV18	NA	TRBJ2-5	NA	CASSPSAQGQETQYF	TGTGCCAGCTCACCATCGGCACAGGGCCAAGAGACCCAGTACTTC
TRBV29-1	NA	TRBJ2-2	NA	CSVGDLGPGELFF	TGCAGCGTGGGTGATCTGGGGCCCGGGGAGCTGTTTTTT
TRBV7-6	TRBD2	TRBJ2-2	NA	CASSLTSGNAGELFF	TGTGCCAGCAGCTTAACTAGCGGGAATGCCGGGGAGCTGTTTTTT
TRBV5-4	TRBD2	TRBJ2-7	NA	CASSLGQRDSYEQYF	TGTGCCAGCAGCCTCGGGCAGCGGGACTCCTACGAGCAGTACTTC
TRBV5-6	NA	TRBJ2-5	once	CASIKWPLETQYF	TGTGCCAGCATCAAGTGGCCTTTAGAGACCCAGTACTTC
TRBV27	TRBD2	TRBJ2-3	NA	CASSTQTSGRGISTDTQYF	TGTGCCAGCAGTACCCAGACTAGCGGGAGAGGGATTAGCACAGATACGCAGTATTTT
TRBV2	TRBD2	TRBJ2-5	NA	CATRLAAETQYF	TGTGCCACTCGACTAGCGGCCGAGACCCAGTACTTC
TRBV25-1	TRBD2	TRBJ2-7	NA	CASTRSAGTEQYF	TGTGCCAGCACCCGTTCAGCGGGGACTGAGCAGTACTTC
TRBV11-2	TRBD2	TRBJ2-3	NA	CASSLVPSGRTDTQYF	TGTGCCAGCAGCTTAGTTCCTAGCGGGAGGACAGATACGCAGTATTTT
TRBV28	NA	TRBJ1-1	once	CASSLWSAEAFF	TGTGCCAGCAGTTTATGGTCGGCTGAAGCTTTCTTT
TRBV6-6	NA	TRBJ2-3	NA	CASSTGTSTDTQYF	TGTGCCAGCAGTACGGGGACTAGCACAGATACGCAGTATTTT
TRBV28	TRBD1	TRBJ1-5	NA	CASSLPGQGNQPQHF	TGTGCCAGCAGCCTCCCGGGACAGGGAAATCAGCCCCAGCATTTT
TRBV6-1	NA	TRBJ2-3	NA	CASTRTAGPDTQYF	TGTGCCAGCACTAGGACAGCAGGCCCAGATACGCAGTATTTT
TRBV5-6	NA	TRBJ2-1	NA	CASSGVEGLSSYNEQFF	TGTGCCAGCAGCGGGGTGGAGGGGCTGAGCTCCTACAATGAGCAGTTCTTC
TRBV5-1	TRBD1	TRBJ2-2	once	CASSLVTLGDRRYTGELFF	TGCGCCAGCAGCTTGGTCACATTAGGGGACAGGCGTTACACCGGGGAGCTGTTTTTT
TRBV5-1	NA	TRBJ1-1	once	CASSNIDYRDVNTEAFF	TGCGCCAGCAGCAATATCGATTACAGGGATGTGAACACTGAAGCTTTCTTT
TRBV7-9	NA	TRBJ1-1	NA	CASSPRQLNTEAFF	TGTGCCAGCAGCCCCAGACAGCTGAACACTGAAGCTTTCTTT
TRBV5-6	TRBD2	TRBJ2-1	NA	CASSGLAGAYNEQFF	TGTGCCAGCAGCGGACTAGCGGGGGCCTACAATGAGCAGTTCTTC
TRBV6-5	NA	TRBJ2-2	once	CASSRRTGELFF	TGTGCCAGCAGCCGTAGAACCGGGGAGCTGTTTTTT
TRBV5-1	TRBD1	TRBJ2-7	NA	CASSSYRGLPYEQYF	TGCGCCAGCAGCTCATACAGGGGGCTTCCCTACGAGCAGTACTTC
TRBV5-1	TRBD1	TRBJ2-7	NA	CASNPLTGTGLDEQYF	TGCGCCAGCAACCCCCTCACCGGGACAGGGTTAGACGAGCAGTACTTC
TRBV10-1	TRBD2	TRBJ2-1	NA	CASSGSSGTYNEQFF	TGCGCCAGCAGTGGGTCTAGCGGGACCTACAATGAGCAGTTCTTC
TRBV5-6	TRBD1	TRBJ1-4	NA	CASSVQGGGEKLFF	TGTGCCAGCAGCGTACAGGGGGGAGGCGAAAAACTGTTTTTT
TRBV5-6	TRBD1	TRBJ2-1	NA	CASNQGVVYNEQFF	TGTGCCAGCAACCAGGGGGTGGTCTACAATGAGCAGTTCTTC
TRBV6-6	NA	TRBJ2-3	NA	CASSYQGSPADTQYF	TGTGCCAGCAGTTACCAGGGCTCCCCGGCAGATACGCAGTATTTT
TRBV11-2	TRBD2	TRBJ2-7	NA	CASSLGLAKVYEQYF	TGTGCCAGCAGCCTGGGACTAGCTAAAGTTTACGAGCAGTACTTC
TRBV10-1	NA	TRBJ2-2	NA	CASSVSGNTGELFF	TGCGCCAGCAGTGTGAGTGGTAACACCGGGGAGCTGTTTTTT
TRBV28	TRBD1	TRBJ1-4	NA	CASSFRGVATNEKLFF	TGTGCCAGCAGTTTCAGGGGGGTAGCAACTAATGAAAAACTGTTTTTT
TRBV11-3	NA	TRBJ2-1	NA	CASSSTSNEQFF	TGTGCCAGCAGCTCAACTAGCAATGAGCAGTTCTTC
TRBV28	NA	TRBJ2-1	NA	CASSSQEQFF	TGTGCCAGCAGTTCCCAAGAGCAGTTCTTC
TRBV14	TRBD1	TRBJ2-7	NA	CASSQPGQGSYEQYF	TGTGCCAGCAGCCAACCGGGACAGGGCTCCTACGAGCAGTACTTC
TRBV9	NA	TRBJ1-2	once	CASTGGGVDGYTF	TGTGCCAGCACCGGCGGGGGAGTCGATGGCTACACCTTC
TRBV19	TRBD1	TRBJ1-2	NA	CATGQGPGYTF	TGTGCCACCGGACAGGGTCCGGGCTACACCTTC
TRBV7-2	NA	TRBJ2-3	NA	CASSAAPTSTDTQYF	TGTGCCAGCAGCGCGGCCCCCACCAGCACAGATACGCAGTATTTT
TRBV28	NA	TRBJ2-7	few	CASSSHRRVPGEQYF	TGTGCCAGCAGTTCCCATAGACGGGTTCCTGGGGAGCAGTACTTC
TRBV15	TRBD2	TRBJ2-5	NA	CATSRAELAGEETQYF	TGTGCCACCAGCAGAGCCGAACTAGCGGGAGAAGAGACCCAGTACTTC
TRBV28	NA	TRBJ1-2	few	CASSPPGGRGYTF	TGTGCCAGCAGCCCCCCAGGAGGCAGAGGCTACACCTTC
TRBV6-4	TRBD2	TRBJ2-7	NA	CASSREGGYEQYF	TGTGCCAGCAGCCGGGAGGGTGGGTACGAGCAGTACTTC
TRBV15	NA	TRBJ1-6	NA	CATSRDRGGPGSPLHF	TGTGCCACCAGCAGAGATCGGGGGGGCCCCGGGTCACCCCTCCACTTT